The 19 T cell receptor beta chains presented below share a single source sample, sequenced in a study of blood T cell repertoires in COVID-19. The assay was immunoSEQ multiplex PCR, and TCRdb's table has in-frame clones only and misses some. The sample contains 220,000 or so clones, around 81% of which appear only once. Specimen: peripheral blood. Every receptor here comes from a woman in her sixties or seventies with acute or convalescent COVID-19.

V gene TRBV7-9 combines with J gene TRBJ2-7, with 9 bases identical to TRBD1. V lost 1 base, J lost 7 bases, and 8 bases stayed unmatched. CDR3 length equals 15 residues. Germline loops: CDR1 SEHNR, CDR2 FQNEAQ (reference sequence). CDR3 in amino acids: CASSLGTGAMTEQYF. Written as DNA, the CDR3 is TGTGCCAGCAGCTTAGGGACAGGGGCGATGACGGAGCAGTACTTC.

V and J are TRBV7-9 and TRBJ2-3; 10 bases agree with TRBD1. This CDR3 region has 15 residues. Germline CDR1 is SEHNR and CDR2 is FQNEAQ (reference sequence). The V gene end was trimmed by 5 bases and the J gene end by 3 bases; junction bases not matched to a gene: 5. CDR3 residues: CASSPGTGVTDTQYF. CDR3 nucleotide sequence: TGTGCCAGCAGCCCCGGGACAGGGGTGACAGATACGCAGTATTTT.

CDR3 amino acids: CASSLEAGQETQYF. CDR3 in DNA: TGCGCCAGCAGCTTGGAAGCGGGACAAGAGACCCAGTACTTC. The rearrangement links TRBV5-1 to TRBJ2-5; TRBD2 matches 7 bases. Trimming at V came to 0 bases and at J to 2 bases, leaving 1 base not matched to a gene. Germline V gene sequence: CDR1 SGHRS, CDR2 YFSETQ. This CDR3 is built from 14 residues.

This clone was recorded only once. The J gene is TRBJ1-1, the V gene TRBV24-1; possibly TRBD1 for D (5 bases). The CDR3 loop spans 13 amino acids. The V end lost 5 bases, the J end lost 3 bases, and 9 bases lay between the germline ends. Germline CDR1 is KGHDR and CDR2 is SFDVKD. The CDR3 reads CATSAWGDTEAFF. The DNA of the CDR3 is TGTGCCACCAGTGCCTGGGGCGACACTGAAGCTTTCTTT.

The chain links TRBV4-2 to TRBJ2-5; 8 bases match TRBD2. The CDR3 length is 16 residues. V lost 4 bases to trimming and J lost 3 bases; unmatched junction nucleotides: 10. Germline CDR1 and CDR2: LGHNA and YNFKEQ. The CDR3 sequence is CASSPKHGGAEETQYF. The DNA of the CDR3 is TGTGCCAGCAGCCCCAAACACGGGGGGGCCGAAGAGACCCAGTACTTC.

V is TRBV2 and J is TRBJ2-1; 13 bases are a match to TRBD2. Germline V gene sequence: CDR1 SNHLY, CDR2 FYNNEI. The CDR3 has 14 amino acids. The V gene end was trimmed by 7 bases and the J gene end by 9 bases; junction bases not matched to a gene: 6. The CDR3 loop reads CASIGLAGVGEQFF. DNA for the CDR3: TGTGCCAGCATCGGACTAGCGGGGGTAGGTGAGCAGTTCTTC.

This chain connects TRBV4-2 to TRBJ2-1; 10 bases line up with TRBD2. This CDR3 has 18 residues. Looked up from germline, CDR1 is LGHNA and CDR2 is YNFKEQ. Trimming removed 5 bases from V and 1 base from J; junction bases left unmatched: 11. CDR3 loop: CASSVGASGGDSYNEQFF. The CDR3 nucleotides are TGTGCCAGCAGCGTTGGGGCTAGCGGGGGAGATTCCTACAATGAGCAGTTCTTC.

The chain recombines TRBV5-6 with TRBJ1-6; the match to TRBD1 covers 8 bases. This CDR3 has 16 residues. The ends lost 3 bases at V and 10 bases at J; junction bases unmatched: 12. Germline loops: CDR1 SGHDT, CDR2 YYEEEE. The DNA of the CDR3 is TGTGCCAGCAGCTACAGGACAGGGCTTGAGCGCTCACCCCTCCACTTT. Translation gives CASSYRTGLERSPLHF.

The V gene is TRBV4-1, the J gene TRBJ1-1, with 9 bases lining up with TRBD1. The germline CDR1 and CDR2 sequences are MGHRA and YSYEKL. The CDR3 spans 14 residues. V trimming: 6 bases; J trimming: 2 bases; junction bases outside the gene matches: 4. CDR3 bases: TGCGCCAGCAGGAGGGGACAGGGTAACACTGAAGCTTTCTTT. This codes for CASRRGQGNTEAFF.

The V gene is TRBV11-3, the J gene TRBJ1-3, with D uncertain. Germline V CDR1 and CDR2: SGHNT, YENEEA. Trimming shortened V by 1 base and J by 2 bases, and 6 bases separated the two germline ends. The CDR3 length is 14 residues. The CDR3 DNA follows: TGTGCCAGCAGCTTAGGCGGGACTGGAAACACCATATATTTT. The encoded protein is CASSLGGTGNTIYF.

CDR3 bases: TGTGCCAGCTCACCCGCCGGGGAGGTCGGTGGTGGCTACACCTTC. It encodes CASSPAGEVGGGYTF. The V and J genes are TRBV18 and TRBJ1-2; no clear D. This CDR3 is 15 amino acids long. Germline V gene data show CDR1 as KGHSH and CDR2 as LQKENI. The V end was cut by 3 bases, the J end by 7 bases, with 18 bases between.

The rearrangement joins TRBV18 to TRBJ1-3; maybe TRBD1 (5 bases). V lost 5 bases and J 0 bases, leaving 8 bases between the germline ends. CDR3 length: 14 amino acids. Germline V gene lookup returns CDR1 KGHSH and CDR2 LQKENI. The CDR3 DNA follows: TGTGCCAGCTCAGCGACAGCCTCTGGAAACACCATATATTTT. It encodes CASSATASGNTIYF.

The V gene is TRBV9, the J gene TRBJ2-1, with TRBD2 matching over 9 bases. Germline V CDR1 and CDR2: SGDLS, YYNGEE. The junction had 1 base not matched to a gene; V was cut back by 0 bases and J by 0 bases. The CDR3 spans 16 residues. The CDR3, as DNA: TGTGCCAGCAGCGTAGGCGGGGGGGCCTCCTACAATGAGCAGTTCTTC. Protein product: CASSVGGGASYNEQFF. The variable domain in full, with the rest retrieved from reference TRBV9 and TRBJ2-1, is DSGVTQTPKHLITATGQRVTLRCSPRSGDLSVYWYQQSLDQGLQFLIQYYNGEERAKGNILERFSAQQFPDLHSELNLSSLELGDSALYFCASSVGGGASYNEQFFGPGTRLTVL.

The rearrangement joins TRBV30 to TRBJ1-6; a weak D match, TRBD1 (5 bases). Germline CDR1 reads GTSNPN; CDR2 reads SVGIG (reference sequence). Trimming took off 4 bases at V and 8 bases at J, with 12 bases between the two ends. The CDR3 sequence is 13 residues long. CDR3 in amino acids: CAWMGRGDSPLHF. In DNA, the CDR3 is TGTGCCTGGATGGGGAGGGGTGATTCACCCCTCCACTTT.

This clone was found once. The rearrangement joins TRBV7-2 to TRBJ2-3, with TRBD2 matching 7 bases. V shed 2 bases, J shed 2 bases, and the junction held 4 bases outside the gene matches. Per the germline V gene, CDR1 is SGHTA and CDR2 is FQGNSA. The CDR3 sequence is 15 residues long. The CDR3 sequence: CASSLFGGYTDTQYF. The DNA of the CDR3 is TGTGCCAGCAGCTTATTCGGGGGGTACACAGATACGCAGTATTTT.

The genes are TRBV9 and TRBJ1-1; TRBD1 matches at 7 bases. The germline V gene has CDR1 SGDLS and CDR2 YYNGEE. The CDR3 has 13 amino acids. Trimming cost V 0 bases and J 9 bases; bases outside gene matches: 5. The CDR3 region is CASSVGLGQQAFF. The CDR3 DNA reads TGTGCCAGCAGCGTAGGCCTGGGACAGCAAGCTTTCTTT.

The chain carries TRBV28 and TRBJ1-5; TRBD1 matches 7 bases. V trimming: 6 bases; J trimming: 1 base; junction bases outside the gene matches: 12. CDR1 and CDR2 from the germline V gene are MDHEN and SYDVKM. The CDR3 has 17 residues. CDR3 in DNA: TGTGCCAGCAGCTCTTTTTCCGACAGGGTGAGCAATCAGCCCCAGCATTTT. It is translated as CASSSFSDRVSNQPQHF.

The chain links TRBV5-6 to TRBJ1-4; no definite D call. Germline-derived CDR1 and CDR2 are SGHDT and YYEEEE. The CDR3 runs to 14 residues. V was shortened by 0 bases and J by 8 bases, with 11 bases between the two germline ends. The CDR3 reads CASSLGRTLEKLFF. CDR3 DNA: TGTGCCAGCAGCTTGGGAAGGACTTTGGAAAAACTGTTTTTT.

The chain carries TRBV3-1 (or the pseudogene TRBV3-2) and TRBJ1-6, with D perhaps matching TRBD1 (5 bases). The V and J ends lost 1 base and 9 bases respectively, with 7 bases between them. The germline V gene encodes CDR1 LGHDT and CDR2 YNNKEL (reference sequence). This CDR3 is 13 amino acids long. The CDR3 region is CASSQAQGSPLHF. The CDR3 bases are TGTGCCAGCAGCCAAGCTCAGGGTTCACCCCTCCACTTT.